The sample holds a few counts of the clone carrying this TCR beta chain. The record originates from a study of cytomegalovirus exposure and HLA in healthy donors. With 60 Vbeta and 13 Jbeta primers, the PCR was carried out. Method: immunoSEQ multiplex PCR; TCRdb's copy keeps in-frame clones and lacks some. The sample gives 90,000 to 130,000 clones, 76% of which show up once; around an eighth is in the top ten. V lost 4 bases, J lost 7 bases, and 8 bases stayed unmatched. CDR3 length: 16 amino acids. Germline values: CDR1 SGHVT, CDR2 SQSDAQ. The sequence was collected from a man aged 25 to 40 in good health and CMV-seropositive. The rearrangement joins TRBV7-4 to TRBJ2-1, with TRBD2 matching over 12 bases. The sample was PBMCs. CDR3 sequence (DNA): TGTGCCAGCAGCTACCGACTAGCGGGGGTTTTTAATGAGCAGTTCTTC. This encodes CASSYRLAGVFNEQFF. The full variable domain, completed using reference TRBV7-4 and TRBJ2-1, is GAGVSQSPRYKVAKRGRDVALRCDSISGHVTLYWYRQTLGQGSEVLTYSQSDAQRDKSGRPSGRFSAERPERSVSTLKIQRTEQGDSAVYLCASSYRLAGVFNEQFFGPGTRLTVL.